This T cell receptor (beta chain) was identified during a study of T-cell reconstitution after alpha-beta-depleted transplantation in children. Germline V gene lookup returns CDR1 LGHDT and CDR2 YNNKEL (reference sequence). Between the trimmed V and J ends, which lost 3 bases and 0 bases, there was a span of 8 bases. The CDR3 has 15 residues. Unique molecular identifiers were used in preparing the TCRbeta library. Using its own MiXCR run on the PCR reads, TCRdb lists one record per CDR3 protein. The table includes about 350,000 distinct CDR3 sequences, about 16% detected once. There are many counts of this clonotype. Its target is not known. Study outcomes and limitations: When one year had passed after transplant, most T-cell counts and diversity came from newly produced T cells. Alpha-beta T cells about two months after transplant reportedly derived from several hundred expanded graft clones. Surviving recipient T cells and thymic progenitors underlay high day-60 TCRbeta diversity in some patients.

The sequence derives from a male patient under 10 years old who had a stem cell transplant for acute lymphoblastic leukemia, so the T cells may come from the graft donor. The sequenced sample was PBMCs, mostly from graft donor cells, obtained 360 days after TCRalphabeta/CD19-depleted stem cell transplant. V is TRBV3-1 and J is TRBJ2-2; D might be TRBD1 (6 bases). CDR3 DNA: TGTGCCAGCAGCCATCGACAGGCGAACACCGGGGAGCTGTTTTTT. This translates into CASSHRQANTGELFF.